This T cell receptor (beta chain) is from a study of post-analysis software for immune sequencing data. In the study overall: Several disease courses (relapsing-remitting, secondary progressive and progressive-relapsing) of multiple sclerosis were included.

Unique molecular identifiers tagged the TCR beta cDNA libraries. Researchers reported roughly 510,000 cDNA molecules coming from around 1 to 10 million T cells. TCRdb analysed the PCR reads with MiXCR anew, one entry per CDR3 protein. Seen here are about 500,000 distinct CDR3 sequences, less than 45% observed once, and the top ten hold about 12%. Trimming shortened V by 3 bases and J by 5 bases, and 11 bases separated the two germline ends. The germline gives CDR1 DFQATT, CDR2 SNEGSKA (reference sequence). The length of the CDR3 is 14 residues. This clonotype was seen a handful of times. Its antigen is undetermined. The study, taken as a whole, reports: The study found significantly lower normalized Chao1 diversity in multiple sclerosis patients than in controls. Samples prepared in the same batch strongly co-clustered by F measure. Four to six TRBV segments were significantly more frequent in patients than in controls. TRBV5-6, TRBV5-1 and TRBV20-1 were among these segments.

This rearrangement joins TRBV20-1 to TRBJ1-6; unclear D gene. The TCR was taken from a girl aged 10 to 17 with multiple sclerosis. The source material was blood. The CDR3 sequence: CSASRATNNSPLHF. DNA of the CDR3: TGCAGTGCTAGCCGGGCCACGAATAATTCACCCCTCCACTTT.